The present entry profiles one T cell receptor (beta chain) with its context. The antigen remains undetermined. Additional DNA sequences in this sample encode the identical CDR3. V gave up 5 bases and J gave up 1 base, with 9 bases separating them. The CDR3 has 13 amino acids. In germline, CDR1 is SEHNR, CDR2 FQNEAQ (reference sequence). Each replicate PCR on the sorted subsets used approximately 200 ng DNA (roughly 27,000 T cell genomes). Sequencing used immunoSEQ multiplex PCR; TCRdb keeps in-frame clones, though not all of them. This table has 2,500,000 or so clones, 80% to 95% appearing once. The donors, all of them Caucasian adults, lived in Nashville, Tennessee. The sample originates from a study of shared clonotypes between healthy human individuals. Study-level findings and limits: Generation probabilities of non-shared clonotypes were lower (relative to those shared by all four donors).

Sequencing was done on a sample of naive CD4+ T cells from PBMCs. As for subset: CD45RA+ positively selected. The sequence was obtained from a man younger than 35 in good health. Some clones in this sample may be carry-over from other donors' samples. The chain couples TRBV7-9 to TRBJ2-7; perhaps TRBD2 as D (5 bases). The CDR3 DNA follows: TGTGCCAGCAGCGCAACTAGTTCCTACGAGCAGTACTTC. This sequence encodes CASSATSSYEQYF.